This T cell receptor beta chain derives from a study of CD8 T cells in ankylosing spondylitis. Study-wide results and limits: Ankylosing spondylitis blood seemed to carry a telltale TCR beta motif made of several highly homologous variants. Some motif variants had been reported before (in reactive arthritis synovial fluid and blood). Enrichment of disease-linked clones was reportedly significant in matched ankylosing spondylitis synovial fluid.

Construction of TCR beta libraries was performed using quantitative 5'-RACE with molecular barcodes. TCRdb redid the calling of the 5' RACE reads with MiXCR, one entry per CDR3 protein. The top ten clones hold under 30% of a sample with 6,000 to 8,500 distinct CDR3 sequences, 8.2% of them seen once. The sample holds a few counts of this clonotype. What it recognizes is unknown. This sequence originates from a male donor with ankylosing spondylitis or in good health (not recorded which). The sample comprised blood, either unsorted or a sorted T cell fraction (not recorded which).

CDR3 sequence: CASSPAGGLDEQFF. CDR3 coding DNA: TGTGCCAGCAGCCCAGCGGGGGGGCTTGATGAGCAGTTCTTC. This chain links TRBV9 with TRBJ2-1, with 10 bases that match TRBD2. CDR1 and CDR2 (germline): SGDLS, YYNGEE. This CDR3 region has 14 residues. Trimming at V came to 4 bases and at J to 8 bases, leaving 6 bases not matched to a gene. Full variable domain (outside the CDR3, taken from reference TRBV9 and TRBJ2-1): DSGVTQTPKHLITATGQRVTLRCSPRSGDLSVYWYQQSLDQGLQFLIQYYNGEERAKGNILERFSAQQFPDLHSELNLSSLELGDSALYFCASSPAGGLDEQFFGPGTRLTVL.